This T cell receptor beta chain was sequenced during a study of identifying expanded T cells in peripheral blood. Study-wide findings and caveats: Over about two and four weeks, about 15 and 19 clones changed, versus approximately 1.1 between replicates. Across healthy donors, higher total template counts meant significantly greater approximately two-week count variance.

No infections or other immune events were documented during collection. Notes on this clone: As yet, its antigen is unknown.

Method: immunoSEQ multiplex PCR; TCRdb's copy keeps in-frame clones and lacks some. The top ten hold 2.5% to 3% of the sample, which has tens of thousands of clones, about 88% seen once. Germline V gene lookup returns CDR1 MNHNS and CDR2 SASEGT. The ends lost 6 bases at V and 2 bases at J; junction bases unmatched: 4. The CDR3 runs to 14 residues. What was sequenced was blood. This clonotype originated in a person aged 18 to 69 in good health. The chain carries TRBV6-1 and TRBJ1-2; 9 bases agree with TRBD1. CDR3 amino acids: CASSPDRGNYGYTF. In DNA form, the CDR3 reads TGTGCCAGCAGCCCGGACAGGGGCAACTATGGCTACACCTTC.